The 15 T cell receptor beta chains below were found in one sample sequenced in a study of technical replicates of blood from several donors. Sequencing was performed with immunoSEQ multiplex PCR; in TCRdb, only in-frame clones are kept and a portion is missing. The sample yields tens of thousands of clones, 80% to 95% seen once. Sequencing was done on a sample of T cells isolated from PBMCs. All receptors come from a human donor in good health.

This clone was counted a single time. CDR3 in amino acids: CASSYPGITDTEAFF. The CDR3 DNA is TGTGCCAGCAGCTATCCCGGGATAACGGATACTGAAGCTTTCTTT. J is TRBJ1-1 and V is TRBV7-9; no clear D. The CDR3 is made up of 15 amino acids. The V and J ends lost 4 bases and 5 bases respectively, with 17 bases between them. The V gene's germline CDR1 is SEHNR and CDR2 FQNEAQ (reference sequence).

The chain couples TRBV27 to TRBJ2-5; D uncertain. CDR1 MNHEY and CDR2 SMNVEV come from the germline V gene (reference sequence). The CDR3 has 13 amino acids. Trimming removed 0 bases at V and 6 bases at J, with 8 bases between. CDR3 amino acids: CASSLSRAKTQYF. In DNA, the CDR3 is TGTGCCAGCAGTTTATCGAGAGCGAAGACCCAGTACTTC.

This chain links TRBV6-1 with TRBJ2-1; unclear D gene. Per germline, CDR1 MNHNS and CDR2 SASEGT. V lost 6 bases and J lost 4, with 7 bases in between. This CDR3 comprises 12 residues. CDR3 loop: CASRGLYNEQFF. For the CDR3, the DNA is TGTGCCAGCAGGGGCCTGTACAATGAGCAGTTCTTC.

The chain is built from TRBV6-6 and TRBJ1-1; 7 bases align to TRBD1. The ends lost 6 bases at V and 4 bases at J; junction bases unmatched: 8. The CDR3 length is 14 residues. Per germline, CDR1 MNHNY and CDR2 SVGAGI (reference sequence). CDR3 nucleotide sequence: TGTGCCAGCAGGCACCGGGACAGCCCCACTGAAGCTTTCTTT. Translation gives CASRHRDSPTEAFF.

The J gene is TRBJ1-2, the V gene TRBV29-1, with D unclear. V was shortened by 3 bases and J by 8 bases, with 13 bases between the two germline ends. CDR1 SQVTM and CDR2 ANQGSEA come from the germline V gene. This CDR3 region has 12 residues. Written as DNA, the CDR3 is TGCAGCGTTGACTCCCGAGTTGAGGGCTACACCTTC. This sequence encodes CSVDSRVEGYTF.

V is TRBV5-1 and J is TRBJ1-1; D call uncertain. Deletions cut 2 bases from V and 4 bases from J, with 9 bases between. Looked up from germline, CDR1 is SGHRS and CDR2 is YFSETQ. This CDR3 has 13 residues. The CDR3 sequence: CASSFREGTEAFF. CDR3 coding DNA: TGCGCCAGCAGCTTCCGGGAGGGCACTGAAGCTTTCTTT.

In the case of this clone: It is unclear where the CDR3 begins or ends on the DNA, so no DNA is shown, and the CDR3 is as TCRdb lists it. This chain joins TRBV5-5 and TRBJ1-1. The CDR3 numbers 14 amino acids, ends counted. The germline CDR1 and CDR2 sequences are SGHKS and YYEKEE (reference sequence). This CDR3 reads CASSLDFLWTEAFF.

This clone was observed a single time. J is TRBJ2-5 and V is TRBV19; TRBD2 is a possible D gene (6 bases). The CDR3 has 14 amino acids. Germline V CDR1 and CDR2: LNHDA, SQIVND (reference sequence). V lost 5 bases to trimming and J lost 2 bases, with 12 bases between them. The CDR3 loop reads CASSSGTFQETQYF. The CDR3 nucleotides read TGTGCCAGTAGTTCCGGGACTTTTCAAGAGACCCAGTACTTC.

The sample holds one count of this clone. The chain has TRBV7-8 and TRBJ2-7; D possibly corresponds to TRBD1 (5 bases). Germline V gives CDR1 SGHVS, CDR2 FQNEAQ. The CDR3 sequence is 14 residues long. V lost 0 bases to trimming and J lost 6 bases, with 12 bases between them. The CDR3 DNA reads as TGTGCCAGCAGCTTAGCGCTTTGGGGCGGCGAGCAGTACTTC. Protein sequence: CASSLALWGGEQYF. The whole variable domain, remainder taken from reference TRBV7-8 and TRBJ2-7, is GAGVSQSPRYKVAKRGQDVALRCDPISGHVSLFWYQQALGQGPEFLTYFQNEAQLDKSGLPSDRFFAERPEGSVSTLKIQRTQQEDSAVYLCASSLALWGGEQYFGPGTRLTVT.

Written as DNA, the CDR3 is TGTGCCAGCAGCCAAGATGTCGGGACAGGGAAAGATAACTATGGCTACACCTTC. Translated, it gives CASSQDVGTGKDNYGYTF. V gene TRBV4-2 combines with J gene TRBJ1-2; 9 nucleotides agree with TRBD1. V lost 0 bases, J lost 1 base, and 9 bases stayed unmatched. Looked up from germline, CDR1 is LGHNA and CDR2 is YNFKEQ. CDR3 length: 18 amino acids.

The genes are TRBV21-1 and TRBJ2-3; the tabulated D call, TRBD2, remains unverified against the DNA. TRBV21-1 counts as a pseudogene. The CDR3 sequence is 17 residues long. CDR3 amino acids: CASSLRWAGGLTDTQYF. The CDR3, as DNA: TGTGCCAGCAGCCTTCGCTGGGCGGGAGGTCTCACAGATACGCAGTATTTT.

This clone appeared a few times. The chain couples TRBV6-5 to TRBJ1-5; TRBD1 might be the D (5 bases). V was shortened by 6 bases and J by 1 base, with 10 bases between the two germline ends. The CDR3 is made up of 14 amino acids. Germline CDR1 reads MNHEY; CDR2 reads SVGAGI. CDR3 sequence: CASRGVVSNQPQHF. DNA of the CDR3: TGTGCCAGCAGAGGGGTGGTCAGCAATCAGCCCCAGCATTTT.

This clone has only one observation. The genes are TRBV4-1 and TRBJ2-1; 10 bases map to TRBD2. Germline V CDR1 and CDR2: MGHRA, YSYEKL. Unmatched junction bases numbered 3, after V lost 2 bases and J lost 8 bases. The CDR3 runs to 14 residues. The CDR3 DNA sequence: TGCGCCAGCAGCCAACCTAGCGGGAGTTATGAGCAGTTCTTC. This encodes CASSQPSGSYEQFF.

V and J are TRBV6-5 and TRBJ2-2; no definite D call. From germline, CDR1 is MNHEY and CDR2 SVGAGI. CDR3 size: 15 residues. V lost 2 bases and J lost 6, with 13 bases in between. The DNA of the CDR3 is TGTGCCAGCAGTTACCTACGCGGAACGGCCGGGGAGCTGTTTTTT. Its protein product is CASSYLRGTAGELFF.

This clone was seen just once. V usage is TRBV7-2 and J usage is TRBJ2-7; D is possibly TRBD2 (6 bases). Germline CDR1 is SGHTA and CDR2 is FQGNSA. The CDR3 is 13 residues long. V dropped 7 bases and J dropped 7 bases, with 17 bases sitting between them. CDR3 sequence reads: CASTHNRGKEQYF. The DNA for the CDR3 is TGTGCCAGCACCCATAATCGGGGGAAGGAGCAGTACTTC.